Shown below are 13 T cell receptor beta chains from a single sample sequenced in a study of T-cell reconstitution after alpha-beta-depleted transplantation in children. This sample's TCRbeta library carried unique molecular identifier barcodes. TCRdb analysed the PCR reads with MiXCR anew, one entry per CDR3 protein. There are about 400,000 distinct CDR3 sequences in the sample; 16% occur only once, and under 30% lies in the top ten. The sample here was PBMCs, mostly from graft donor cells, taken 360 days after TCRalphabeta/CD19-depleted stem cell transplant. The receptors stem from a boy younger than two who had a stem cell transplant for Wiskott-Aldrich syndrome, so the T cells may come from the graft donor.

A few counts support this clonotype. V is TRBV12-3 or TRBV12-4 and J is TRBJ2-1; no definite D call. The CDR3 extends over 15 amino acids. The V end lost 3 bases, the J end lost 6 bases, and 15 bases lay between the germline ends. The chain's CDR3 is CASSFGLVHPNEQFF. DNA of the CDR3: TGTGCCAGCAGTTTCGGGCTAGTTCACCCCAATGAGCAGTTCTTC.

This rearrangement joins TRBV4-1 to TRBJ2-2; D is uncertain. Germline CDR1 is MGHRA and CDR2 is YSYEKL. V was pared by 1 base and J by 3 bases, with 6 bases between. This CDR3 spans 14 amino acids. CDR3 protein: CASSQGIDTGELFF. The CDR3 DNA follows: TGCGCCAGCAGCCAAGGGATTGACACCGGGGAGCTGTTTTTT.

This rearrangement joins TRBV6-5 to TRBJ2-7; 7 nucleotides agree with TRBD1. Germline CDR1 and CDR2: MNHEY and SVGAGI. V lost 4 bases to trimming and J lost 7 bases; unmatched junction nucleotides: 16. This CDR3 comprises 16 residues. The CDR3 DNA follows: TGTGCCAGCAGTTCCTCGACTAACTACAGGGGTGAAGAGCAGTACTTC. Protein sequence: CASSSSTNYRGEEQYF.

This clonotype was seen a few times. The V and J genes are TRBV11-2 and TRBJ2-5, with TRBD1 identical over 9 bases. The germline CDR1 and CDR2 sequences are SGHAT and FQNNGV. V dropped 6 bases and J dropped 1; count of bases not matched to a gene: 9. This CDR3 comprises 16 residues. CDR3: CASSRLDRGPQETQYF. The DNA for the CDR3 is TGTGCCAGCAGTCGACTGGACAGGGGTCCCCAAGAGACCCAGTACTTC.

The chain employs TRBV30 and TRBJ2-1, with D unresolved. The CDR3 runs 13 residues. In germline, CDR1 is GTSNPN, CDR2 SVGIG (reference sequence). The V and J ends lost 3 bases and 3 bases respectively, with 9 bases between them. In nucleotides, the CDR3 is TGTGCCTGGAGCCCTCGGATCTACAATGAGCAGTTCTTC. Amino acids: CAWSPRIYNEQFF.

The chain carries TRBV4-3 and TRBJ2-3, with D tentatively TRBD2 (6 bases). From germline, CDR1 is LGHNA and CDR2 YSLEER. The V end was cut by 1 base, the J end by 4 bases, with 12 bases between. This CDR3 comprises 15 residues. The CDR3 sequence: CASSQAGAGADTQYF. In DNA form, the CDR3 reads TGCGCCAGCAGCCAAGCGGGAGCTGGGGCAGATACGCAGTATTTT.

This clonotype turned up a few times. This chain connects TRBV5-1 to TRBJ2-1; 10 nucleotides match TRBD2. Germline CDR1 reads SGHRS; CDR2 reads YFSETQ. The CDR3 runs to 16 residues. V lost 4 bases and J lost 0; bases outside the gene matches: 4. CDR3 residues: CASSRAGGLSYNEQFF. CDR3 bases: TGCGCCAGCAGCAGAGCGGGGGGGCTCTCCTACAATGAGCAGTTCTTC. Using reference TRBV5-1 and TRBJ2-1 for the parts outside the CDR3, the full variable domain is KAGVTQTPRYLIKTRGQQVTLSCSPISGHRSVSWYQQTPGQGLQFLFEYFSETQRNKGNFPGRFSGRQFSNSRSEMNVSTLELGDSALYLCASSRAGGLSYNEQFFGPGTRLTVL.

The chain recombines TRBV20-1 with TRBJ2-2; possibly TRBD1 or TRBD2 for D (6 bases each). In germline, CDR1 is DFQATT, CDR2 SNEGSKA (reference sequence). There are 14 residues in the CDR3. V lost 3 bases and J 5 bases, leaving 13 bases between the germline ends. CDR3 loop: CSARRRGETGELFF. The CDR3 DNA is TGCAGTGCTAGGAGAAGGGGGGAGACCGGGGAGCTGTTTTTT.

The chain recombines TRBV2 with TRBJ2-1; D possibly corresponds to TRBD2 (6 bases). Between the trimmed V and J ends, which lost 7 bases and 8 bases, there was a span of 18 bases. The CDR3 loop spans 14 amino acids. Germline lookup yields CDR1 SNHLY and CDR2 FYNNEI. CDR3 loop: CASTPGTATHEQFF. Here the CDR3 DNA reads TGTGCCAGCACCCCCGGGACTGCAACCCATGAGCAGTTCTTC.

The rearrangement uses TRBV7-6 and TRBJ1-3; D is uncertain. The V end lost 5 bases, the J end lost 3 bases, and 17 bases lay between the germline ends. The CDR3 is 16 amino acids. Looked up from germline, CDR1 is SGHVS and CDR2 is FNYEAQ. CDR3 loop: CASSPIPSGGGNTIYF. In DNA form, the CDR3 reads TGTGCCAGCAGCCCCATCCCCTCCGGAGGTGGAAACACCATATATTTT.

There are a few counts of this clonotype. V and J are TRBV2 and TRBJ2-1; D perhaps matches TRBD1 (5 bases). V gave up 6 bases and J gave up 8 bases, with 11 bases separating them. Germline CDR1 and CDR2: SNHLY and FYNNEI. The CDR3 runs 12 residues. Written as DNA, the CDR3 is TGTGCCAGCAGGGACCAGGGCCATGAGCAGTTCTTC. Its protein product is CASRDQGHEQFF.

The chain combines TRBV11-2 with TRBJ2-2; D call uncertain. With 3 bases removed from V and 5 bases from J, the gap between germline ends came to 10 bases. The CDR3 consists of 14 residues. Looked up from germline, CDR1 is SGHAT and CDR2 is FQNNGV. The CDR3 DNA reads TGTGCCAGCAGCTTTACCGATAGGACCGGGGAGCTGTTTTTT. It yields the protein CASSFTDRTGELFF.

This clonotype was picked up a small number of times. The rearrangement joins TRBV11-3 to TRBJ2-7, with a tentative D call TRBD2 (6 bases). This CDR3 region has 13 residues. Trimming left V 5 bases short and J 4 bases short, with 12 bases between. Germline CDR1 reads SGHNT; CDR2 reads YENEEA. CDR3 protein: CASSRAAGYEQYF. CDR3 nucleotide sequence: TGTGCCAGCAGCCGGGCGGCGGGGTACGAGCAGTACTTC.